This T cell receptor (beta chain) was sequenced during a study of cytomegalovirus exposure and HLA in healthy donors. The study ran its PCR with 60 Vbeta and 13 Jbeta primers. The assay was immunoSEQ multiplex PCR, and TCRdb's table has in-frame clones only and misses some. This sample has approximately 140,000 clones; 75% to 85% occur once, and the top ten carry 5% to 6.5%. Study outcomes and limitations: Later analysis demonstrated an association between a missense DCLRE1C variant and TCR beta V- and J-gene trimming. A later analysis associated 15,000 or so TCR beta sequences with HLA alleles at a 0.05 false discovery rate.

This clone was counted between two and nine times. Its antigen is unknown. The clonotype comes from a man aged 50 to 60 in good health and CMV-seropositive. The source material was PBMCs.

The CDR3 sequence is CASSHLRDNLLEQYF. CDR3 nucleotides: TGTGCCAGCAGCCATTTAAGGGACAACCTTTTGGAGCAGTACTTC. This chain uses TRBV5-6 with TRBJ2-7, with D possibly matching TRBD1 (6 bases). CDR3 length equals 15 residues. Germline assignment: CDR1 SGHDT and CDR2 YYEEEE. Trimming cost V 4 bases and J 7 bases, with 21 bases left between them.